This T cell receptor beta chain emerged from a study of shared clonotypes between healthy human individuals. Looking at the study overall: Three plates each covered CD4 naive and memory; CD8 naive two, CD8 memory one.

This clone appeared a few times. Its antigen is unknown. Other DNA sequences of this sample code for an identical CDR3. Clones were read by immunoSEQ multiplex PCR, and TCRdb kept only the in-frame ones, dropping some. Here the sample spans around 2.5 million clones, under 95% being singletons. V was trimmed by 5 bases and J by 5 bases, leaving 11 bases between them. Germline assignment: CDR1 SGHNT and CDR2 YYREEE (reference sequence). The CDR3 sequence is 13 residues long. Study results and caveats: Roughly 5.3% of naive CD4 clonotypes were common to several donors.

Sequencing input: naive CD4+ T cells from PBMCs. Subset indicated: CD45RA+ positively selected. This TCR came from a young man in good health. Some clones in this sample may be carry-over from other donors' samples. This sequence joins TRBV5-4 and TRBJ1-5; D might be TRBD1 (5 bases). CDR3 bases: TGTGCCAGCAGTCCAGACAGAGATCAGCCCCAGCATTTT. Encoded protein: CASSPDRDQPQHF.